The rows below give T cell receptor beta chains drawn from one sample of a study of cytomegalovirus exposure and HLA in healthy donors. Some clones are missing from TCRdb's copy, which holds only in-frame ones; the method was immunoSEQ multiplex PCR. The sample includes some 150,000 clones, about 77% of them seen just once. What was sequenced was PBMCs. The origin of the receptors is a woman between 35 and 50 years old in good health and CMV-seronegative. CDR3s include the opening cysteine and the closing phenylalanine or tryptophan. The D gene is left open where the match is weak. Size is stated for part of the rows, as once, few or many counts, or as a class when the clone is expanded.

D	size	V	J	CDR3	DNA
TRBD1	NA	TRBV29-1	TRBJ2-7	CSVRGGTGLSEQYF	TGCAGCGTGAGGGGTGGGACAGGGCTCTCCGAGCAGTACTTC
NA	few	TRBV5-1	TRBJ2-2	CASSLVLSGTGELFF	TGCGCCAGCAGCTTGGTGTTGTCAGGCACCGGGGAGCTGTTTTTT
NA	NA	TRBV7-7	TRBJ2-3	CAIRGTSTDTQYF	TGTGCTATTCGGGGGACTAGCACAGATACGCAGTATTTT
TRBD1	NA	TRBV2	TRBJ2-2	CASRGQGRELFF	TGTGCCAGCAGGGGACAGGGCAGGGAGCTGTTTTTT
NA	NA	TRBV7-7	TRBJ2-5	CASSVTGIQETQYF	TGTGCCAGCAGCGTAACAGGGATCCAAGAGACCCAGTACTTC
TRBD2	NA	TRBV6-4	TRBJ2-1	CASSSTGGPRKFF	TGTGCCAGCAGTAGCACGGGGGGGCCAAGGAAGTTCTTC
NA	NA	TRBV12-5	TRBJ1-4	CASGLGLRPRRNEKLFF	TGTGCTAGTGGTTTGGGACTTCGACCGAGGCGTAATGAAAAACTGTTTTTT
TRBD2	once	TRBV7-6	TRBJ2-3	CASSLPVPLAGDTDTQYF	TGTGCCAGCAGCTTACCCGTACCCCTAGCGGGGGACACAGATACGCAGTATTTT
NA	NA	TRBV4-1	TRBJ2-2	CASSQEGTPVTGELFF	TGCGCCAGCAGCCAAGAAGGGACACCAGTAACCGGGGAGCTGTTTTTT
NA	NA	TRBV7-8	TRBJ1-4	CASTLRRVGVGGEKLFF	TGTGCCAGCACCTTAAGGAGGGTAGGGGTTGGGGGAGAAAAACTGTTTTTT
TRBD2	NA	TRBV9	TRBJ2-3	CASSRRGGSSTDTQYF	TGTGCCAGTAGTCGGCGGGGGGGCTCTAGCACAGATACGCAGTATTTT
TRBD1	NA	TRBV5-4	TRBJ1-1	CASSLGTGTTEAFF	TGTGCCAGCAGCCTTGGGACAGGGACCACTGAAGCTTTCTTT
NA	NA	TRBV7-2	TRBJ2-2	CASSLVGPSGELFF	TGTGCCAGCAGCTTAGTGGGGCCCTCCGGGGAGCTGTTTTTT
NA	NA	TRBV7-9	TRBJ1-2	CASSAWDIEDNYGYTF	TGTGCCAGCAGCGCCTGGGACATCGAGGATAACTATGGCTACACCTTC
TRBD2	NA	TRBV30	TRBJ2-3	CAWTGLVGTQYF	TGTGCCTGGACTGGACTAGTAGGTACGCAGTATTTT
NA	NA	TRBV13	TRBJ2-2	CASSRRAGELFF	TGTGCCAGCAGCCGACGGGCCGGGGAGCTGTTTTTT
TRBD1	NA	TRBV10-3	TRBJ1-6	CAISFEGAGNSPLHF	TGTGCCATCAGTTTTGAGGGGGCCGGGAATTCACCCCTCCACTTT
NA	NA	TRBV27	TRBJ1-1	CASRGTPYEAFF	TGTGCCAGCAGAGGGACTCCATATGAAGCTTTCTTT
NA	NA	TRBV7-9	TRBJ1-6	CASSEDSYNSPLHF	TGTGCCAGCAGCGAGGACTCCTATAATTCACCCCTCCACTTT
NA	NA	TRBV5-1	TRBJ1-3	CASSPGQNLGNTIYF	TGCGCCAGCAGCCCTGGACAGAATCTTGGAAACACCATATATTTT
NA	NA	TRBV6-1	TRBJ2-7	CASSFAGAFAYEQYF	TGTGCCAGCAGCTTTGCAGGGGCCTTCGCCTACGAGCAGTACTTC
NA	NA	TRBV28	TRBJ1-2	CASSFRSYYGYTF	TGTGCCAGCAGTTTTAGAAGTTACTATGGCTACACCTTC
NA	NA	TRBV10-1	TRBJ1-2	CASSESGQYYGYTF	TGCGCCAGCAGTGAGTCCGGACAGTACTATGGCTACACCTTC
NA	few	TRBV30	TRBJ1-2	CAWSAGLGGYTF	TGTGCCTGGAGTGCGGGGTTAGGGGGCTACACCTTC
TRBD2	few	TRBV7-6	TRBJ2-3	CASSLAPSGGTDTQYF	TGTGCCAGCAGCTTAGCGCCAAGCGGGGGTACAGATACGCAGTATTTT
NA	NA	TRBV6-5	TRBJ1-2	CASSYGSGSRIKGYTF	TGTGCCAGCAGTTACGGGTCAGGGTCGAGGATCAAAGGCTACACCTTC
TRBD1	NA	TRBV5-6	TRBJ1-2	CASSFSGGYGYTF	TGTGCCAGCAGCTTCTCAGGGGGCTATGGCTACACCTTC
NA	NA	TRBV7-9	TRBJ1-2	CASSLISRGDYGYTF	TGTGCCAGCAGCTTAATATCGCGGGGAGACTATGGCTACACCTTC
TRBD1	few	TRBV7-2	TRBJ1-1	CASSFRTGNTEAFF	TGTGCCAGCAGCTTCCGGACAGGGAACACTGAAGCTTTCTTT
NA	NA	TRBV5-6	TRBJ1-2	CASSLLWGLRGVYGYTF	TGTGCCAGCAGCTTGTTGTGGGGACTCCGGGGCGTCTATGGCTACACCTTC
NA	few	TRBV5-1	TRBJ2-1	CASSLVEVNTNEQFF	TGCGCCAGCAGCTTGGTTGAGGTCAACACCAATGAGCAGTTCTTC
NA	NA	TRBV2	TRBJ2-1	CASSGHRKNYNEQFF	TGTGCCAGCAGTGGTCACAGAAAGAATTACAATGAGCAGTTCTTC
NA	NA	TRBV5-1	TRBJ2-3	CASSSRGYTDTQYF	TGCGCCAGCAGCTCCCGAGGGTACACAGATACGCAGTATTTT
TRBD1	NA	TRBV5-1	TRBJ2-2	CASSLGDRVNTGELFF	TGCGCCAGCAGCTTGGGGGACAGAGTGAACACCGGGGAGCTGTTTTTT
NA	NA	TRBV28	TRBJ1-1	CASRSTVNTEAFF	TGTGCCAGCAGGTCCACAGTGAACACTGAAGCTTTCTTT
NA	NA	TRBV29-1	TRBJ1-2	CSVEEGRTNYGYPF	TGCAGCGTTGAAGAGGGTAGAACTAACTATGGCTACCCCTTC
TRBD1	NA	TRBV5-1	TRBJ2-3	CASSIGTGRTDTQYF	TGCGCCAGCAGCATAGGGACAGGACGCACAGATACGCAGTATTTT
NA	NA	TRBV6-6	TRBJ1-5	CASSYTYSNQPQHF	TGTGCCAGCAGTTATACCTATAGCAATCAGCCCCAGCATTTT
NA	NA	TRBV10-3	TRBJ2-7	CASSVTGSNEQYF	TGTGCTAGTTCCGTAACAGGGTCCAACGAGCAGTACTTC
NA	NA	TRBV18	TRBJ1-3	CASSPQQESGNTIYF	TGTGCCAGCTCACCACAACAGGAGTCTGGAAACACCATATATTTT
NA	NA	TRBV6-5	TRBJ1-2	CASRPQGRANYGYTF	TGTGCCAGCAGGCCCCAGGGTCGAGCTAACTATGGCTACACCTTC
TRBD2	NA	TRBV5-1	TRBJ2-2	CASSRASGGADGELFF	TGCGCCAGCAGTCGGGCTAGCGGGGGGGCCGACGGGGAGCTGTTTTTT
TRBD1	NA	TRBV6-5	TRBJ1-2	CASRAFNGDRGSYTF	TGTGCCAGCAGAGCATTCAACGGGGACAGGGGTAGCTACACCTTC
NA	NA	TRBV28	TRBJ1-6	CASSREGNYNSPLHF	TGTGCCAGCTCTCGGGAAGGAAACTATAATTCACCCCTCCACTTT
NA	NA	TRBV6-5	TRBJ1-2	CASSFQGSGYTF	TGTGCCAGCAGTTTCCAGGGATCTGGCTACACCTTC
NA	NA	TRBV7-3	TRBJ2-7	CASSLTGGAGYEQYF	TGTGCCAGCAGCTTAACGGGGGGGGCGGGTTACGAGCAGTACTTC
NA	NA	TRBV5-6	TRBJ1-6	CASSLGLDNSPLHF	TGTGCCAGCAGCTTGGGGCTAGATAATTCACCCCTCCACTTT
NA	few	TRBV4-2	TRBJ1-4	CASSQGTPSTNEKLFF	TGTGCCAGCAGCCAAGGGACACCCTCGACTAATGAAAAACTGTTTTTT
TRBD1	NA	TRBV6-5	TRBJ1-6	CASSDRGWSPLHF	TGTGCCAGCAGTGACAGGGGGTGGTCACCCCTCCACTTT
NA	once	TRBV28	TRBJ2-5	CASDEIGGTQYF	TGTGCCAGCGACGAAATCGGGGGGACCCAGTACTTC
NA	NA	TRBV19	TRBJ2-5	CASSAARRGQETQYF	TGTGCCAGTAGTGCCGCGAGACGGGGCCAAGAGACCCAGTACTTC
TRBD1	few	TRBV5-4	TRBJ2-7	CASSLDRGPYEQYF	TGTGCCAGCAGCTTGGACAGGGGGCCCTACGAGCAGTACTTC
TRBD2	NA	TRBV10-3	TRBJ2-1	CAISEDLAGTYNEQFF	TGTGCCATCAGTGAAGACTTAGCGGGGACCTACAATGAGCAGTTCTTC
TRBD2	NA	TRBV4-2	TRBJ2-1	CASSHSGGASSYNEQFF	TGTGCCAGCAGCCACTCGGGGGGAGCTAGCTCCTACAATGAGCAGTTCTTC
NA	NA	TRBV4-1	TRBJ1-1	CASSRAQGSNTEAFF	TGCGCCAGCAGCCGCGCCCAGGGGTCGAACACTGAAGCTTTCTTT
NA	NA	TRBV27	TRBJ1-2	CASSGVTGTMVNGYTF	TGTGCCAGCAGTGGGGTAACCGGGACAATGGTGAATGGCTACACCTTC
TRBD1	NA	TRBV7-9	TRBJ1-4	CASSRGQGNEKLFF	TGTGCCAGCAGCCGGGGACAGGGGAATGAAAAACTGTTTTTT
TRBD2	NA	TRBV7-2	TRBJ2-3	CASSATSGGAVDTQYF	TGTGCCAGCAGCGCGACTAGCGGGGGGGCCGTGGATACGCAGTATTTT
TRBD2	NA	TRBV19	TRBJ2-1	CASSNERGNEQFF	TGTGCCAGTAGTAACGAGCGGGGGAATGAGCAGTTCTTC